Each of the 19 T cell receptor beta chains below was sequenced from the same sample in a study of blood T cell repertoires in COVID-19. The repertoire was sequenced with immunoSEQ multiplex PCR; TCRdb's copy has only in-frame clones and lacks some. The table shows almost 400,000 clones, with nearly 90% occurring only once. Material for sequencing was PBMCs or T cells enriched from blood (not recorded which). Receptors originate from a woman aged 30 to 39 who had recovered from COVID-19.

The chain uses TRBV5-1 and TRBJ2-7; D is possibly TRBD2 (5 bases). Germline lookup yields CDR1 SGHRS and CDR2 YFSETQ. V shed 0 bases and J shed 9 bases, with 13 bases lying between them. The CDR3 has 13 amino acids. CDR3 in DNA: TGCGCCAGCAGCTTGGAACGGGGTATGGTGCAGTACTTC. Translation gives CASSLERGMVQYF.

The chain has TRBV28 and TRBJ2-1, with 7 bases matching TRBD2. Germline CDR1 MDHEN, CDR2 SYDVKM. CDR3 size: 17 residues. After removal of 6 bases from V and 5 bases from J, the junction contained 16 bases not matched to a gene. The CDR3 here is CASRTPSGRVGHNEQFF. The CDR3 DNA sequence: TGTGCCAGCAGGACTCCCTCGGGGAGGGTTGGACACAATGAGCAGTTCTTC. Drawing the rest from reference TRBV28 and TRBJ2-1, the complete variable domain is DVKVTQSSRYLVKRTGEKVFLECVQDMDHENMFWYRQDPGLGLRLIYFSYDVKMKEKGDIPEGYSVSREKKERFSLILESASTNQTSMYLCASRTPSGRVGHNEQFFGPGTRLTVL.

The J gene is TRBJ1-2, the V gene TRBV6-4, with D hard to call. This CDR3 has 17 amino acids. V lost 3 bases and J lost 4, with 21 bases in between. CDR1 is MRHNA, CDR2 SNTAGT, per germline. CDR3 loop: CASSETPGRLAPYGYTF. CDR3 coding DNA: TGTGCCAGCAGTGAGACCCCAGGCCGTCTAGCCCCCTATGGCTACACCTTC.

Concerning this clone: The junction does not match germline at one end; this may be a read error. The chain is built from TRBV16 and TRBJ1-3; a possible D gene is TRBD1 (6 bases). The germline gives CDR1 KGHSY, CDR2 FQNENV. The CDR3 consists of 15 residues. This chain's CDR3 is CVSSQSTGPGNTIYF. The CDR3 DNA reads as TGTGTCAGCAGCCAGTCTACAGGGCCTGGAAACACCATATATTTT.

The chain is built from TRBV6-5 and TRBJ1-5, with D possibly TRBD1 on 6 matching bases. Trimming removed 7 bases at V and 3 bases at J, with 10 bases between. The CDR3 contains 13 residues. Germline V CDR1 and CDR2: MNHEY, SVGAGI. The CDR3 region has the DNA TGTGCCAGCACTCAGGGGACCAATCAGCCCCAGCATTTT. Translated: CASTQGTNQPQHF.

The chain combines TRBV4-3 with TRBJ1-1, with a tentative D call TRBD1 (5 bases). CDR3 length: 14 residues. From germline, CDR1 is LGHNA and CDR2 YSLEER. Trimming stripped 3 bases from V and 4 bases from J, with 12 bases between. The CDR3, as DNA: TGCGCCAGCAGCCATGAGACAGCGTCCACTGAAGCTTTCTTT. Translated, it gives CASSHETASTEAFF.

This clone was seen a single time. J is TRBJ1-1 and V is TRBV7-9; D is ambiguous. CDR1 and CDR2 from the germline V gene are SEHNR and FQNEAQ (reference sequence). Trimming left V 6 bases short and J 5 bases short, with 10 bases between. There are 12 residues in the CDR3. The CDR3 DNA is TGTGCCAGCAGTCTGAGTTGGACTGAAGCTTTCTTT. Protein: CASSLSWTEAFF.

The chain links TRBV7-9 to TRBJ2-7, with 11 positions matching TRBD1. Trimming cost V 6 bases and J 3 bases; bases outside gene matches: 7. The germline CDR1 and CDR2 sequences are SEHNR and FQNEAQ (reference sequence). The CDR3 runs to 15 residues. The CDR3 sequence is CASSLGQGANYEQYF. CDR3 nucleotides: TGTGCCAGCAGTCTAGGACAGGGGGCTAACTACGAGCAGTACTTC.

J is TRBJ1-4 and V is TRBV19; D uncertain. Trimming stripped 10 bases from V and 7 bases from J, with 25 bases between. Germline CDR1 and CDR2: LNHDA and SQIVND (reference sequence). CDR3 length: 16 residues. The CDR3 sequence is CATKQSDTSGTEKLFF. The CDR3 nucleotides are TGTGCCACTAAGCAAAGTGACACATCCGGAACTGAAAAACTGTTTTTT. Drawing the rest from reference TRBV19 and TRBJ1-4, the complete variable domain is DGGITQSPKYLFRKEGQNVTLSCEQNLNHDAMYWYRQDPGQGLRLIYYSQIVNDFQKGDIAEGYSVSREKKESFPLTVTSAQKNPTAFYLCATKQSDTSGTEKLFFGSGTQLSVL.

V and J are TRBV14 and TRBJ2-1, with TRBD1 matching 7 bases. This CDR3 is built from 16 residues. The junction had 13 bases not matched to a gene; V was cut back by 3 bases and J by 8 bases. Germline V gene data show CDR1 as SGHDN and CDR2 as FVKESK. The CDR3 bases are TGTGCCAGCAGCCATCGCAGAGGGGGCGTCGGGGATGAGCAGTTCTTC. Protein: CASSHRRGGVGDEQFF.

The chain joins TRBV30 to TRBJ1-5; TRBD1 aligns across 7 bases. Per the germline V gene, CDR1 is GTSNPN and CDR2 is SVGIG (reference sequence). Trimming cost V 4 bases and J 7 bases; bases outside gene matches: 10. This CDR3 is built from 14 residues. In DNA, the CDR3 is TGTGCCTGGACTACCGGGACAGATTTCCAGCCCCAGCATTTT. Its protein product is CAWTTGTDFQPQHF.

The rearrangement joins TRBV5-1 to TRBJ2-3; 11 positions agree with TRBD1. Per the germline V gene, CDR1 is SGHRS and CDR2 is YFSETQ. Unmatched junction bases numbered 6, after V lost 4 bases and J lost 5 bases. CDR3 length: 15 residues. The CDR3 protein is CASSPGQGGRDTQYF. DNA for the CDR3: TGCGCCAGCAGCCCGGGACAGGGGGGGAGAGATACGCAGTATTTT.

In nucleotides, the CDR3 is TGTGCCAGCACCGTCGGACTTGGGGATGAAGCTTTCTTT. This gives the protein CASTVGLGDEAFF. This chain uses TRBV9 with TRBJ1-1; D not resolved. Germline CDR1 reads SGDLS; CDR2 reads YYNGEE. The V and J ends lost 6 bases and 7 bases respectively, with 16 bases between them. CDR3 length: 13 amino acids.

V gene TRBV6-5 combines with J gene TRBJ2-7; TRBD1 agrees at 8 bases. The germline gives CDR1 MNHEY, CDR2 SVGAGI. V trimming: 6 bases; J trimming: 6 bases; junction bases outside the gene matches: 10. This CDR3 spans 14 amino acids. CDR3 nucleotide sequence: TGTGCCAGCAGACCGGGACAGGTGTCAGGCGAGCAGTACTTC. Amino acids: CASRPGQVSGEQYF.

The CDR3 region is CASSPNPSTGGYSSGNTIYF. In DNA, the CDR3 is TGTGCCAGCAGCCCAAACCCTTCGACAGGGGGTTACTCCTCTGGAAACACCATATATTTT. V gene TRBV14 combines with J gene TRBJ1-3, with TRBD1 matching 9 bases. V shed 4 bases and J 0 bases; nucleotides not matched to a gene: 16. The CDR3 runs 20 residues. Germline loops: CDR1 SGHDN, CDR2 FVKESK. Full variable domain (remainder filled in from reference TRBV14 and TRBJ1-3): EAGVTQFPSHSVIEKGQTVTLRCDPISGHDNLYWYRRVMGKEIKFLLHFVKESKQDESGMPNNRFLAERTGGTYSTLKVQPAELEDSGVYFCASSPNPSTGGYSSGNTIYFGEGSWLTVV.

V usage is TRBV4-3 and J usage is TRBJ2-7; D perhaps matches TRBD2 (6 bases). CDR1 and CDR2 (germline): LGHNA, YSLEER. This CDR3 region has 20 residues. V was trimmed by 1 base and J by 3 bases, leaving 28 bases between them. The CDR3 loop reads CASSQGVTGAGGAANYEQYF. The CDR3 nucleotides are TGCGCCAGCAGCCAAGGAGTAACGGGAGCGGGCGGGGCGGCCAACTACGAGCAGTACTTC.

The rearrangement links TRBV4-1 to TRBJ1-3; a weak D match, TRBD1 (6 bases). In germline, CDR1 is MGHRA, CDR2 YSYEKL. V was shortened by 0 bases and J by 4 bases, with 13 bases between the two germline ends. The CDR3 is 16 residues long. CDR3 bases: TGCGCCAGCAGCCAAGAGAGGGGGTTTGAGGGAAACACCATATATTTT. Protein sequence: CASSQERGFEGNTIYF.

This chain joins TRBV6-5 and TRBJ1-2; no reliable D call. CDR1 is MNHEY and CDR2 is SVGAGI in the germline V gene. There are 14 residues in the CDR3. V lost 4 bases and J lost 4, with 13 bases in between. CDR3 in amino acids: CASSSTARLYGYTF. CDR3 nucleotides: TGTGCCAGCAGTTCGACTGCACGACTCTATGGCTACACCTTC.

This chain links TRBV5-4 with TRBJ2-7; 8 positions agree with TRBD1. This CDR3 has 17 residues. J lost 4 bases, V lost 3 bases, and 15 bases had no gene match. The V gene's germline CDR1 is SGHNT and CDR2 YYREEE (reference sequence). In DNA, the CDR3 is TGTGCCAGCAGCTCAAACGAAGGTAGGACAGGGACGTACGAGCAGTACTTC. This codes for CASSSNEGRTGTYEQYF.